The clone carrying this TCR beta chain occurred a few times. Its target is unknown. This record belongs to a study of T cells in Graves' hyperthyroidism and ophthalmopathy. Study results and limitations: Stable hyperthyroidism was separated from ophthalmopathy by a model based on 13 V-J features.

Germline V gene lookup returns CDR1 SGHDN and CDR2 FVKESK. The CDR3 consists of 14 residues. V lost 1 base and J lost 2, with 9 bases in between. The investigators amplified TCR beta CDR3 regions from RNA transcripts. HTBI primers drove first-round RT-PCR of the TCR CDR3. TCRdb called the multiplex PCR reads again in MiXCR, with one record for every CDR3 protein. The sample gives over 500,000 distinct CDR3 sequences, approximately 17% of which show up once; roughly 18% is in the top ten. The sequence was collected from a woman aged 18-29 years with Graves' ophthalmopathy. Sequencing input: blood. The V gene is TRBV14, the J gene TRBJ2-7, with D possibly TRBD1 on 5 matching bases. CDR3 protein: CASSQVSDTYEQYF. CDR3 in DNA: TGTGCCAGCAGCCAAGTTTCGGACACCTACGAGCAGTACTTC.